This paragraph covers one T cell receptor (beta chain) sequence. Its antigen is not known. This sample was included in a study of cytotoxic CD8 clonotypes in ibrutinib-treated CLL. Study at large: Average yields of about 260,000 productive templates and 75,000 to 100,000 productive rearrangements characterized the samples. Study conclusions and caveats: There were few public clonotypes, and on treatment they contracted or stayed stable. Baseline clonality was higher than in age-matched healthy donors and moved in step with circulating CD8+ T-cell counts.

With 0 bases removed from V and 8 bases from J, the gap between germline ends came to 16 bases. This CDR3 region has 14 residues. In germline, CDR1 is GTSNPN, CDR2 SVGIG (reference sequence). The method was immunoSEQ multiplex PCR; TCRdb's version includes in-frame clones alone and lacks a portion of them. Among 200,000 or so clones listed, around 75% were seen once. The sequencing here drew on PBMCs, taken after 12 months of ibrutinib treatment. The sequence was collected from a human donor with chronic lymphocytic leukemia. The genes are TRBV30 and TRBJ1-1; D is uncertain. The DNA for the CDR3 is TGTGCCTGGAGTGTAATTGTATGGGGAGGGGAAGCTTTCTTT. It translates to CAWSVIVWGGEAFF. The complete variable domain, with remaining parts taken from reference TRBV30 and TRBJ1-1, reads SQTIHQWPATLVQPVGSPLSLECTVEGTSNPNLYWYRQAAGRGLQLLFYSVGIGQISSEVPQNLSASRPQDRQFILSSKKLLLSDSGFYLCAWSVIVWGGEAFFGQGTRLTVV.